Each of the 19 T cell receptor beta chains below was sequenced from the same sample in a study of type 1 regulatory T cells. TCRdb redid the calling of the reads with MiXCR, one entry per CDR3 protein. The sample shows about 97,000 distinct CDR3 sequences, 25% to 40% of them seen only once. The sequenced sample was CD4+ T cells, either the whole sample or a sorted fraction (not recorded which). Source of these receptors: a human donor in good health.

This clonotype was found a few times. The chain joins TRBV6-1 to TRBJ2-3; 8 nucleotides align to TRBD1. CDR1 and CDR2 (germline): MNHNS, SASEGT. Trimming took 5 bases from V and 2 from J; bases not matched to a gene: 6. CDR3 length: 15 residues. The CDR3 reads CASSNRDRNTDTQYF. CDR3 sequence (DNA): TGTGCCAGCAGTAACCGGGACAGGAACACAGATACGCAGTATTTT.

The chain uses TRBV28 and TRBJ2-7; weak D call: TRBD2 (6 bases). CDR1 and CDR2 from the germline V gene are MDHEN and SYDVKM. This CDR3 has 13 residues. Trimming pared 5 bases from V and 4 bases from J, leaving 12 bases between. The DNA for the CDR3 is TGTGCCAGCAGTCTACCTGGGGGGTACGAGCAGTACTTC. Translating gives CASSLPGGYEQYF.

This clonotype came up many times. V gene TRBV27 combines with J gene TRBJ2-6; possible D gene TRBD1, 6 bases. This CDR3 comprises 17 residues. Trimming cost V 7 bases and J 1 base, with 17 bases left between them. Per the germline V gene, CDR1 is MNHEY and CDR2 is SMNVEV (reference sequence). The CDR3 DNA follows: TGTGCCAGCACTTCGAACAGGGATCCGTCTGGGGCCAACGTCCTGACTTTC. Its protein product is CASTSNRDPSGANVLTF.

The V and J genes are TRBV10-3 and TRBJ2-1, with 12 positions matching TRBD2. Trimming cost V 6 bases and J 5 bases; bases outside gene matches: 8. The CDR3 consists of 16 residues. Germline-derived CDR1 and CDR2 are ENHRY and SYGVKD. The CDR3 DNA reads TGTGCCATCAGCTATCTAGCGGGAGGGCCAGACAATGAGCAGTTCTTC. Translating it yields CAISYLAGGPDNEQFF.

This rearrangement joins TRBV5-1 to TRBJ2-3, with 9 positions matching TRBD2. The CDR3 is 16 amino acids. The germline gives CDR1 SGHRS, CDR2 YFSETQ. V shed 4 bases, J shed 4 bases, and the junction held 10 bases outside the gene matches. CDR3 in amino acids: CASSPQREVGPDTQYF. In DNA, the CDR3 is TGCGCCAGCAGCCCGCAGCGGGAGGTGGGTCCAGATACGCAGTATTTT.

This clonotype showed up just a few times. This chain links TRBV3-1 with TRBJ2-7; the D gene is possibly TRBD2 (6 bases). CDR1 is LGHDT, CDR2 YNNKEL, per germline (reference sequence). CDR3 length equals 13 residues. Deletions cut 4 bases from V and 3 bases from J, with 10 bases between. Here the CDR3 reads CASSRSGLYEQYF. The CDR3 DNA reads TGTGCCAGCAGCCGGAGCGGGCTCTACGAGCAGTACTTC.

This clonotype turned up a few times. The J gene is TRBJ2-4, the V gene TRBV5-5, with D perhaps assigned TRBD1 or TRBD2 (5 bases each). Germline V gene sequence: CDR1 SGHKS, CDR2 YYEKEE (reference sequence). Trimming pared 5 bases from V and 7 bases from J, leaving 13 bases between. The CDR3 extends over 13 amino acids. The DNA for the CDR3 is TGTGCCAGCAGTCATGACGAGGGGAACATTCAGTACTTC. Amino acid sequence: CASSHDEGNIQYF.

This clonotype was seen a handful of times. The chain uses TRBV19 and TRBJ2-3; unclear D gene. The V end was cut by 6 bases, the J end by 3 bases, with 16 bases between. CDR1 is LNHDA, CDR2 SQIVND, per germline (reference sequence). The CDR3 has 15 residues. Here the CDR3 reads CASRLSPGPTDTQYF. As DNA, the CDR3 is TGTGCCAGTAGGCTTAGCCCCGGACCTACAGATACGCAGTATTTT.

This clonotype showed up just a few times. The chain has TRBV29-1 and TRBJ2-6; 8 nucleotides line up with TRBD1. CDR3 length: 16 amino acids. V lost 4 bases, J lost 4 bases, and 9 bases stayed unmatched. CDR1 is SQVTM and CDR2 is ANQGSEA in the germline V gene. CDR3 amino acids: CSVVGQGSPGANVLTF. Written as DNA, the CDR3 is TGCAGCGTTGTAGGACAGGGAAGTCCCGGGGCCAACGTCCTGACTTTC.

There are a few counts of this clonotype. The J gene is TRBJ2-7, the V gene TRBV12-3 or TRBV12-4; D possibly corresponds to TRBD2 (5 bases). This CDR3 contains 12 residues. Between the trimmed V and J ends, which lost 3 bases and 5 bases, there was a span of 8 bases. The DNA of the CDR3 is TGTGCCAGCAGTTTGGAGGCGGACGAGCAGTACTTC. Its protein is CASSLEADEQYF.

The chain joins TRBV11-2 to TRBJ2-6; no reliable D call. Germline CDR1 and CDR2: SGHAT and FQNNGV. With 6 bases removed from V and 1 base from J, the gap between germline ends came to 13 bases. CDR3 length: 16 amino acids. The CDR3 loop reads CASSPRTISGANVLTF. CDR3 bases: TGTGCCAGCAGTCCGAGAACGATATCTGGGGCCAACGTCCTGACTTTC.

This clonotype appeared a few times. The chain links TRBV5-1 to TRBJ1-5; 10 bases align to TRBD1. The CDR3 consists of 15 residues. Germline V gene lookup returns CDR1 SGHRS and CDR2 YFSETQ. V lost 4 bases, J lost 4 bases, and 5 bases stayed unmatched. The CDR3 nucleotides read TGCGCCAGCAGCGGAGGGACAGGGGATAATCAGCCCCAGCATTTT. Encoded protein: CASSGGTGDNQPQHF.

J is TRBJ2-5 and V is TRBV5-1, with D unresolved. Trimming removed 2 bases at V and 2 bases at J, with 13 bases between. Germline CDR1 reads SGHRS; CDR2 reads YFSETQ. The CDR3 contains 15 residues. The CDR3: CASSLHGIRQETQYF. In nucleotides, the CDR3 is TGCGCCAGCAGCTTACATGGGATTAGGCAAGAGACCCAGTACTTC. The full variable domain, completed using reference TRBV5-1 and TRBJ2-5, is KAGVTQTPRYLIKTRGQQVTLSCSPISGHRSVSWYQQTPGQGLQFLFEYFSETQRNKGNFPGRFSGRQFSNSRSEMNVSTLELGDSALYLCASSLHGIRQETQYFGPGTRLLVL.

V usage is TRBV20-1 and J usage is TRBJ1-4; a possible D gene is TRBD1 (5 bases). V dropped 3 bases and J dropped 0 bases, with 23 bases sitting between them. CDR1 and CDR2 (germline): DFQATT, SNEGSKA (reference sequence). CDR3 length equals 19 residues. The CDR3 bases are TGCAGTGCTAGCCCAATCCAGGGAGGGGACCGTTCAACTAATGAAAAACTGTTTTTT. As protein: CSASPIQGGDRSTNEKLFF.

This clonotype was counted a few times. This CDR3 is CASSLVLSGEAFF. In DNA form, the CDR3 reads TGCGCCAGCAGCTTGGTTCTCAGCGGAGAAGCTTTCTTT. This chain links TRBV5-1 with TRBJ1-1; no definite D call. The CDR3 extends over 13 amino acids. Germline V lookup: CDR1 SGHRS, CDR2 YFSETQ. V lost 0 bases, J lost 8 bases, and 11 bases lay in between.

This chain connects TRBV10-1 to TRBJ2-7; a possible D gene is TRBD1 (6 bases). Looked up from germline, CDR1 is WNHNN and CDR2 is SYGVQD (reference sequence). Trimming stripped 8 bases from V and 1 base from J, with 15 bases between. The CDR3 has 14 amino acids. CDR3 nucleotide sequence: TGCGCCAGCCGGCGAGATCAGGGGTCCTACGAGCAGTACTTC. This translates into CASRRDQGSYEQYF.

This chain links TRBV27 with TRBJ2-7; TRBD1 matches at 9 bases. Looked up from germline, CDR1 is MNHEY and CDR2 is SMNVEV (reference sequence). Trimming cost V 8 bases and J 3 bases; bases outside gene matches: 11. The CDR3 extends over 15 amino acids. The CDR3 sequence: CASPPGRDRVYEQYF. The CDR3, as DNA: TGTGCCAGCCCCCCGGGGAGGGACAGGGTCTACGAGCAGTACTTC.

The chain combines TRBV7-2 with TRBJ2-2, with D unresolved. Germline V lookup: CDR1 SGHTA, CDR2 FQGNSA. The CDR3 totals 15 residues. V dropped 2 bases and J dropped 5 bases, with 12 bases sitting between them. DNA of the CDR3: TGTGCCAGCAGCTTATTAGGGCCGAGGACCGGGGAGCTGTTTTTT. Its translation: CASSLLGPRTGELFF.

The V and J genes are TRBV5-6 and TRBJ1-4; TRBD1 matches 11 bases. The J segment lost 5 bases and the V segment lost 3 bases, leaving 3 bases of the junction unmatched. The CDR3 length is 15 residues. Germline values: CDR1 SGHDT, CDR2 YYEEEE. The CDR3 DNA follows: TGTGCCAGCAGCTGGACAGGGGGCCTGAATGAAAAACTGTTTTTT. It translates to CASSWTGGLNEKLFF.